These T cell receptor beta chains were read from a single sample in a study of blood T cell repertoires in COVID-19. Profiling relied on immunoSEQ multiplex PCR, and the TCRdb table lists in-frame clones only, not all of them. Of around 130,000 clones detected, roughly four fifths appear once; the ten largest clones hold about an eighth. Sequencing used peripheral blood. These receptors originate from a human donor in a cohort sampled during active COVID-19. Both conserved end residues are part of each CDR3. A D gene is named only where the DNA matches it firmly. Size tells how often a clone was seen (once, few, many) or the class of an expanded clone, and some rows leave it out.

- | TRBJ2-1 | TRBV7-2 | TRBD2 | TGTGCCAGCAGCGTGACTAGCGGGGTTGGGGGTGAGCAGTTCTTC | CASSVTSGVGGEQFF
- | TRBJ2-7 | TRBV6-1 | TRBD2 | TGTGCCAGCAGTGAAGGACGGGGGGTACGTCACGAGCAGTACTTC | CASSEGRGVRHEQYF
- | TRBJ2-1 | TRBV9 | - | TGTGCCAGCAGCGTAACCTCGGCAGGGGCAGGGACTGAGCAGTTCTTC | CASSVTSAGAGTEQFF
- | TRBJ1-1 | TRBV19 | - | TGTGCCAGCCGAGGAGGACCCTCACTGAACACTGAAGCTTTCTTT | CASRGGPSLNTEAFF
- | TRBJ2-5 | TRBV20-1 | - | TGCAGTGCTAGTAGGACAGAGGGCCAGCAGACCCAGTACTTC | CSASRTEGQQTQYF
- | TRBJ2-5 | TRBV28 | - | TGTGCCAGCAGTTTACCCCCCAGGCAAGAGACCCAGTACTTC | CASSLPPRQETQYF
- | TRBJ2-7 | TRBV7-2 | TRBD1 | TGTGCCAGCAGCTTCCGGGACAGGGGCACCTACGAGCAGTACTTC | CASSFRDRGTYEQYF
few | TRBJ1-4 | TRBV9 | - | TGTGCCAGCAGCTTATTGGGGGGGAATAATGAAAAACTGTTTTTT | CASSLLGGNNEKLFF
- | TRBJ2-1 | TRBV4-1 | TRBD2 | TGCGCCAGCAGCCAAGAAGGCGGGGGATGGGGCAATGAGCAGTTCTTC | CASSQEGGGWGNEQFF
- | TRBJ1-5 | TRBV19 | - | TGTGCCAGTAGTGTAACCGGGACTTGGGAGGGCAATCAGCCCCAGCATTTT | CASSVTGTWEGNQPQHF
- | TRBJ1-2 | TRBV7-9 | TRBD1 | TGTGCCAGCACCCTTCAGGGGGGAGGCTACACCTTC | CASTLQGGGYTF
once | TRBJ1-6 | TRBV6-1 | - | TGTGCCAGCAGTGATCTCGGAGGGCTCGGGAATTCACCCCTCCACTTT | CASSDLGGLGNSPLHF
once | TRBJ1-5 | TRBV19 | TRBD1 | TGTGCCAGTAGTATGGTAGGGACAGGGGACTCTAGCAATCAGCCCCAGCATTTT | CASSMVGTGDSSNQPQHF
- | TRBJ2-7 | TRBV15 | - | TGTGCCACCAGCAGAGTCCGGGACTCCAAGCGCGAGCAGTACTTC | CATSRVRDSKREQYF
- | TRBJ2-5 | TRBV5-6 | - | TGTGCCAGCAGCTTGGCCCCGGGGTCCGAGACCCAGTACTTC | CASSLAPGSETQYF
- | TRBJ1-2 | TRBV6-5 | - | TGTGCCAGCGGCCCTTGGGGGGAGCGCTACACCTTC | CASGPWGERYTF
- | TRBJ1-2 | TRBV4-3 | TRBD1 | TGCGCCAGCAGCCAAGAACAGGGGGCCTATGGCTACACCTTC | CASSQEQGAYGYTF
- | TRBJ2-5 | TRBV19 | - | TGTGCCAGTAGTAGGGGGGACCAAGAGACCCAGTACTTC | CASSRGDQETQYF
- | TRBJ1-6 | TRBV7-6 | - | TGTGCCAGCAGCCCAACCGCAGGAGGGAATAATTCACCCCTCCACTTT | CASSPTAGGNNSPLHF
- | TRBJ1-5 | TRBV29-1 | - | TGCAGCGTTGAAAGAGATCAGCCCCAGCATTTT | CSVERDQPQHF
- | TRBJ1-6 | TRBV5-1 | TRBD1 | TGCGCCAGCCGCACAGGGGTACTGGATTCAGGCCTCCACTTT | CASRTGVLDSGLHF
- | TRBJ2-5 | TRBV19 | TRBD2 | TGTGCCAGTAGTATCCCTTGGGCTAGCGGGGTGGAGACCCAGTACTTC | CASSIPWASGVETQYF
- | TRBJ1-6 | TRBV18 | - | TGTGCCAGCTCACCGGGACAACCGAATTCACCCCTCCACTTT | CASSPGQPNSPLHF
few | TRBJ2-5 | TRBV4-2 | TRBD2 | TGTGCCAGCAGCCAATCAAGCGGGGCCGGGGAGACCCAGTACTTC | CASSQSSGAGETQYF
- | TRBJ1-6 | TRBV27 | TRBD1 | TGTGCCAGCAGTTTCACAGGGGCATCCTATAATTCACCCCTCCACTTT | CASSFTGASYNSPLHF
- | TRBJ1-2 | TRBV28 | - | TGTGCCAGCAGTAAAACAGGGTATGGCTACACCTTC | CASSKTGYGYTF
- | TRBJ2-7 | TRBV7-9 | - | TGTGCCAGCGGTGGACAGATGTTGTACGAGCAGTACTTC | CASGGQMLYEQYF
few | TRBJ2-5 | TRBV6-5 | - | TGTGCCAGCAAAAAAAGGGCGGGGGAGACCCAGTACTTC | CASKKRAGETQYF
- | TRBJ1-1 | TRBV18 | - | TGTGCCAGCTCAGGGATACAGGGTGACACTGAAGCTTTCTTT | CASSGIQGDTEAFF
- | TRBJ1-5 | TRBV19 | - | TGTGCCAGTAGTAGAGGGGGAATGGATCAGCCCCAGCATTTT | CASSRGGMDQPQHF
- | TRBJ1-1 | TRBV3-1/TRBV3-2 | - | TGTGCCAGCAGCAGTTCAGGGACTGAAGCTTTCTTT | CASSSSGTEAFF
once | TRBJ1-2 | TRBV6-1 | - | TGTGCCAGCAGTGAAGCGCCCGGTATCGGCTACACCTTC | CASSEAPGIGYTF
- | TRBJ2-2 | TRBV5-1 | - | TGCGCCAGCAGCTTGGGCAGGGTAGGACCCGGGGAGCTGTTTTTT | CASSLGRVGPGELFF
- | TRBJ2-2 | TRBV18 | - | TGTGCCAGCTCACCAACAGGGAGGAACACCGGGGAGCTGTTTTTT | CASSPTGRNTGELFF
- | TRBJ2-7 | TRBV27 | - | TGTGCCAGCAGATTGGGCGGGGACTACGAGCAGTACTTC | CASRLGGDYEQYF
few | TRBJ2-3 | TRBV9 | TRBD2 | TGTGCCAGCAGCAGGGGGAGCCTGGGACTAGCGACGGATACGCAGTATTTT | CASSRGSLGLATDTQYF
- | TRBJ1-4 | TRBV7-2 | - | TGTGCCAGCAGCCCGGACAGACATAATGAAAAACTGTTTTTT | CASSPDRHNEKLFF
- | TRBJ2-7 | TRBV29-1 | TRBD1 | TGCAGCGTTGAAGGACAGGGAGCCTACGAGCAGTACTTC | CSVEGQGAYEQYF
few | TRBJ1-3 | TRBV6-5 | TRBD1 | TGTGCCAGCAGTCGGGACAGGGGTTATGAAAACACCATATATTTT | CASSRDRGYENTIYF